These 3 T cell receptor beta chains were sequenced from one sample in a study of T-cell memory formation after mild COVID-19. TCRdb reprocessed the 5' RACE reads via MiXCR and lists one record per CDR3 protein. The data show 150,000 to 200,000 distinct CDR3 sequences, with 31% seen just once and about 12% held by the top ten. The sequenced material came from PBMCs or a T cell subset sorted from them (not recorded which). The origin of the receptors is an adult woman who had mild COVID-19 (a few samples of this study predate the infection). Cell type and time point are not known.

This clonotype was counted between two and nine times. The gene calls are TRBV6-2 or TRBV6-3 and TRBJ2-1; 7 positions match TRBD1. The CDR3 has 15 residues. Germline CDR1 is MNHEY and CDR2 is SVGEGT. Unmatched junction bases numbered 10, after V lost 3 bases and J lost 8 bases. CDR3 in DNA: TGTGCCAGCAGTTATCAGGGGGACCTGGGGTATGAGCAGTTCTTC. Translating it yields CASSYQGDLGYEQFF.

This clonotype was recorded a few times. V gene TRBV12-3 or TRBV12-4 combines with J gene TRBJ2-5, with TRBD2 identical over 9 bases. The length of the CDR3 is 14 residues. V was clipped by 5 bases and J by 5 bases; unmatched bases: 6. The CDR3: CASSPAGGAETQYF. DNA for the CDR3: TGTGCCAGCAGTCCAGCGGGGGGCGCTGAGACCCAGTACTTC.

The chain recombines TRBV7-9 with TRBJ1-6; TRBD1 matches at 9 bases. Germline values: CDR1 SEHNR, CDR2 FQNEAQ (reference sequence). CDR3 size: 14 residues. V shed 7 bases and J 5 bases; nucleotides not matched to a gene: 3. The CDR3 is CASMTGGDNSPLHF. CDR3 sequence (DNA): TGTGCCAGCATGACAGGGGGAGATAATTCACCCCTCCACTTT.